These T cell receptor beta chains were read from a single sample in a study of yellow fever vaccine responses in identical twins. Using its own MiXCR run on the RT-PCR reads, TCRdb lists one record per CDR3 protein. The data show more than 1,500 distinct CDR3 sequences, around four fifths seen once. The specimen comprised T cells from blood (PBMCs), unsorted or a sorted subset (not recorded which), sampled before or after yellow fever vaccination (not recorded which). Receptors were obtained from a woman under 30 who received the yellow fever vaccine. CDR3s include the opening cysteine and the closing phenylalanine or tryptophan. Each record gives: V gene, D gene, J gene, CDR3 protein. A D gene is named only where the DNA matches it firmly.

>TRBV29-1|.|TRBJ1-1
CSVDRAPGNTEAFF
>TRBV29-1|TRBD1|TRBJ2-7
CSAGQGAGKQYF
>TRBV12-3/TRBV12-4|.|TRBJ2-1
CASRTAGALEQFF
>TRBV20-1|TRBD2|TRBJ2-1
CSAPLAGDNYNEQFF
>TRBV12-5|.|TRBJ1-5
CASGFGGNQPQHF
>TRBV12-5|.|TRBJ2-1
CASVPYNEQFF
>TRBV29-1|TRBD1|TRBJ1-1
CSAWDRGETEAFF
>TRBV20-1|TRBD2|TRBJ2-1
CSAHASTSGGLSNEQFF
>TRBV9|TRBD1|TRBJ2-7
CASSLNPDRFSYEQYF
>TRBV5-1|.|TRBJ2-1
CASSPTDRENNEQFF
>TRBV11-2|.|TRBJ2-5
CASSFRPLSGQETQYF
>TRBV4-3|.|TRBJ1-4
CASSQDIATNEKLFF
>TRBV29-1|.|TRBJ2-5
CSVVVRQETQYF
>TRBV2|.|TRBJ2-1
CASSGRGTDNEQFF
>TRBV28|.|TRBJ1-1
CASSSNTEAFF
>TRBV12-3/TRBV12-4|.|TRBJ2-7
CASSFTGTGQYF
>TRBV20-1|.|TRBJ1-1
CSARIGAPNTEAFF
>TRBV11-3|.|TRBJ2-3
CASNIVTDTQYF
>TRBV29-1|.|TRBJ2-1
CSVEPANEQFF
>TRBV2|.|TRBJ1-5
CASSIGGNQPQHF
>TRBV6-1|.|TRBJ2-7
CASRTLRRENEQYF
>TRBV20-1|TRBD2|TRBJ2-7
CSATGLAGAYEQYF
>TRBV13|.|TRBJ2-3
CASSKVADTQYF
>TRBV13|.|TRBJ2-3
CASSQRQIETDTQYF
>TRBV28|TRBD1|TRBJ1-2
CASSTGQGYGYTF
>TRBV6-2/TRBV6-3|.|TRBJ2-1
CASSYSSVSSYNEQFF
>TRBV7-3|TRBD1|TRBJ1-1
CASSLTRDSQAFF
>TRBV5-4|.|TRBJ2-1
CASSPLQGFHNEQFF
>TRBV11-1|.|TRBJ2-4
CASSSGNIQYF
>TRBV4-2|.|TRBJ2-6
CASSQERGVGANVLTF
>TRBV20-1|TRBD2|TRBJ2-3
CSASLAGVTDTQYF
>TRBV9|.|TRBJ2-1
CASALSGAYNEQFF
>TRBV28|TRBD2|TRBJ2-1
CASSKIGGAGEQFF
>TRBV18|.|TRBJ2-1
CASSPRPPGEQFF
>TRBV27|TRBD2|TRBJ2-1
CASSLGGGDNEQFF
>TRBV19|TRBD2|TRBJ2-5
CASSIGAGGQETQYF
>TRBV19|.|TRBJ2-7
CASSPPGPYEQYF
>TRBV4-3|.|TRBJ2-2
CASGDEGRGTGELFF
>TRBV4-3|.|TRBJ1-3
CASSQTRLDHFSGNTIYF
>TRBV13|.|TRBJ2-1
CASSPGTPAYNEQFF
>TRBV2|.|TRBJ1-3
CASSVGGKATGNTIYF
>TRBV4-1|TRBD1|TRBJ2-2
CASSQVGQGRELFF
>TRBV21-1|.|TRBJ2-1
CASSKVGWKAGLKYNEQFF
>TRBV11-2|.|TRBJ2-1
CASSLDGARGEQFF
>TRBV23-1|TRBD1|TRBJ1-5
CASSQFKDRIHIGQPQHF
>TRBV20-1|.|TRBJ2-7
CSARERTLEQYF
>TRBV29-1|.|TRBJ2-6
CSPPSGANVLTF
>TRBV18|.|TRBJ1-4
CASSQLPNEKLFF
>TRBV23-1|.|TRBJ1-5
CAPVSQPQHF
>TRBV11-1|.|TRBJ2-5
CASQTSQETQYF
>TRBV7-6|TRBD2|TRBJ2-1
CASSLLAGGPSYNEQFF
>TRBV29-1|TRBD2|TRBJ2-7
CSAIPSGGHYEQYF
>TRBV11-3|TRBD2|TRBJ2-5
CASSYRSGRVGETQYF
>TRBV3-1|.|TRBJ1-2
CASSPADLGVRYGYTF